A single sample gave rise to the 11 T cell receptor beta chains below, sequenced in a study of a mutant IDH1 vaccine in newly diagnosed glioma. Assay used: immunoSEQ multiplex PCR; TCRdb lists only in-frame clones, some missing. The repertoire holds under 35,000 clones, with over 75% as singletons. The time point was: baseline, week 1 (first vaccination visit). The treatment: pre-vaccination baseline after standard-of-care therapy. The input for sequencing was PBMCs, taken from a glioma patient treated with radiotherapy, temozolomide or both. The receptors shown here come from a man younger than 40 with glioma.

This rearrangement joins TRBV5-8 to TRBJ1-4; maybe TRBD1 (6 bases). Per the germline V gene, CDR1 is SGHTS and CDR2 is YDEGEE. The CDR3 has 16 residues. V was pared by 5 bases and J by 0 bases, with 14 bases between. The CDR3 loop reads CASSRGGTPTNEKLFF. The CDR3 nucleotides are TGTGCCAGCAGTCGCGGTGGGACACCAACTAATGAAAAACTGTTTTTT.

This rearrangement joins TRBV7-8 to TRBJ1-1; 8 bases line up with TRBD1. Trimming took 4 bases from V and 10 from J; bases not matched to a gene: 8. Looked up from germline, CDR1 is SGHVS and CDR2 is FQNEAQ. The CDR3 extends over 13 amino acids. In DNA, the CDR3 is TGTGCCAGCAGCTCGGACAGGGCAATACTAGCTTTCTTT. Its protein is CASSSDRAILAFF.

CDR3 bases: TGCGCCAGCAGCTTGGCCAGCTCTAACTATGGCTACACCTTC. This translates into CASSLASSNYGYTF. The V gene is TRBV5-1, the J gene TRBJ1-2; D is undetermined. Germline V gene data show CDR1 as SGHRS and CDR2 as YFSETQ. The V end was cut by 0 bases, the J end by 0 bases, with 6 bases between. This CDR3 has 14 amino acids.

This clone appeared a few times. V usage is TRBV10-3 and J usage is TRBJ2-7, with 12 bases matching TRBD2. Germline V gives CDR1 ENHRY, CDR2 SYGVKD. J was trimmed by 0 bases and V by 6 bases; bases with no gene match: 0. The CDR3 loop spans 14 amino acids. In nucleotides, the CDR3 is TGTGCCATCAGGACTAGCGGGGGCTCCTACGAGCAGTACTTC. Its translation is CAIRTSGGSYEQYF.

The chain employs TRBV6-5 and TRBJ2-7; TRBD2 might be the D (5 bases). This CDR3 is 15 amino acids long. V dropped 7 bases and J dropped 3 bases, with 19 bases sitting between them. Germline V gene data show CDR1 as MNHEY and CDR2 as SVGAGI. CDR3 residues: CASIEALDGNYEQYF. The CDR3 DNA is TGTGCCAGCATCGAGGCGCTCGACGGGAACTACGAGCAGTACTTC.

The chain carries TRBV29-1 and TRBJ2-6; D is possibly TRBD1 (5 bases). Germline-derived CDR1 and CDR2 are SQVTM and ANQGSEA. The CDR3 runs to 13 residues. The ends were cut back, 6 bases at V and 3 bases at J, with 9 bases in the middle. The CDR3 coding sequence is TGCAGCGTCCAGGGTGTTGGGGCCAACGTCCTGACTTTC. Its protein product is CSVQGVGANVLTF. The full variable domain, completed using reference TRBV29-1 and TRBJ2-6, is SAVISQKPSRDICQRGTSLTIQCQVDSQVTMMFWYRQQPGQSLTLIATANQGSEATYESGFVIDKFPISRPNLTFSTLTVSNMSPEDSSIYLCSVQGVGANVLTFGAGSRLTVL.

The gene calls are TRBV6-4 and TRBJ2-7, with TRBD2 identical over 8 bases. The CDR3 length is 14 residues. Germline CDR1 MRHNA, CDR2 SNTAGT. V lost 4 bases, J lost 2 bases, and 4 bases stayed unmatched. CDR3 loop: CASSGAGGPYEQYF. DNA of the CDR3: TGTGCCAGCAGTGGCGCGGGGGGACCCTACGAGCAGTACTTC.

V and J are TRBV7-2 and TRBJ1-6; the D gene is possibly TRBD1 (5 bases). Germline CDR1 is SGHTA and CDR2 is FQGNSA. V lost 5 bases, J lost 6 bases, and 11 bases lay in between. The length of the CDR3 is 14 residues. This CDR3 reads CASSLGVSNSPLHF. DNA of the CDR3: TGTGCCAGCAGCCTAGGGGTATCTAATTCACCCCTCCACTTT.

The chain uses TRBV28 and TRBJ1-4, with 8 bases fitting TRBD1. Per the germline V gene, CDR1 is MDHEN and CDR2 is SYDVKM. V trimming: 3 bases; J trimming: 3 bases; junction bases outside the gene matches: 3. CDR3 length equals 15 residues. This chain's CDR3 is CASSLAGQANEKLFF. CDR3 DNA sequence: TGTGCCAGCAGTTTGGCGGGACAGGCTAATGAAAAACTGTTTTTT.

The rearrangement uses TRBV2 and TRBJ2-6; no reliable D call. Trimming pared 1 base from V and 1 base from J, leaving 5 bases between. CDR3 length equals 15 residues. Germline values: CDR1 SNHLY, CDR2 FYNNEI. The CDR3 DNA follows: TGTGCCAGCAGTGAAGGGGTATCTGGGGCCAACGTCCTGACTTTC. Protein product: CASSEGVSGANVLTF.

This clone turned up a few times. The chain couples TRBV19 to TRBJ2-1; TRBD2 agrees at 10 bases. The CDR3 extends over 14 amino acids. The germline CDR1 and CDR2 sequences are LNHDA and SQIVND (reference sequence). Trimming at V came to 3 bases and at J to 9 bases, leaving 5 bases not matched to a gene. The CDR3 DNA sequence: TGTGCCAGTAGTATTGGGCTAGCGGGGGTTGAGCAGTTCTTC. It specifies CASSIGLAGVEQFF.